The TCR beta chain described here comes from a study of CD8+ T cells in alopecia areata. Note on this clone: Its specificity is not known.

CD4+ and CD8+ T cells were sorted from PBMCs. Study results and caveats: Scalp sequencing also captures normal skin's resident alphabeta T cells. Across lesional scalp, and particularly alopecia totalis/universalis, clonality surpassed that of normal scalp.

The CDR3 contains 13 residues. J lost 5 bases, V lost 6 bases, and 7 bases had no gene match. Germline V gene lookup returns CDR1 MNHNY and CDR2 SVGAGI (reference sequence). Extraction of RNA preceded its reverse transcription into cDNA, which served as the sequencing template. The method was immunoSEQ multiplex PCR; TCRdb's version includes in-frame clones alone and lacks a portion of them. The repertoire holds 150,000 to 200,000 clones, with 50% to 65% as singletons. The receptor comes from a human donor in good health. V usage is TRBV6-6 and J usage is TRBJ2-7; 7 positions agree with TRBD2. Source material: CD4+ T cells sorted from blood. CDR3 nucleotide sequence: TGTGCCAGCAGAGAGACTAGCCCGAACGAGCAGTACTTC. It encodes CASRETSPNEQYF.